This TCR beta chain is from a study of human T cells and chemical hapten exposure. In the case of this clonotype: Its antigen is as yet unknown. This clone may be a read error of a much larger clone one base away.

The time point here: patch test 2, 6 weeks after DPC sensitization. Treatment: therapeutic diphenylcyclopropenone sensitization with weekly scalp DPC. TCRdb analysed the RACE reads with MiXCR anew, one entry per CDR3 protein. The sample carries approximately 75,000 distinct CDR3 sequences, 8.5% to 9% recorded once. Study-wide results and caveats: Among expanded TCRs, significantly more large CDR3 similarity clusters formed than among controls.

Specimen: whole blood, collected in connection with sensitization to the hapten diphenylcyclopropenone (DPC). This sequence was found in a woman in her forties or fifties with alopecia areata. Some clones in this sample may be carry-over from other donors' samples.

As DNA, the CDR3 is TGTGCCAGCAGTTACCGTCAGGGGGGAAAAGGCAATCAGCCCCAGAATTTT. This gives the protein CASSYRQGGKGNQPQNF. This sequence joins TRBV6-2 or TRBV6-3 and TRBJ1-5, with 7 bases aligning to TRBD1. From germline, CDR1 is MNHEY and CDR2 SVGEGT. CDR3 size: 17 residues.